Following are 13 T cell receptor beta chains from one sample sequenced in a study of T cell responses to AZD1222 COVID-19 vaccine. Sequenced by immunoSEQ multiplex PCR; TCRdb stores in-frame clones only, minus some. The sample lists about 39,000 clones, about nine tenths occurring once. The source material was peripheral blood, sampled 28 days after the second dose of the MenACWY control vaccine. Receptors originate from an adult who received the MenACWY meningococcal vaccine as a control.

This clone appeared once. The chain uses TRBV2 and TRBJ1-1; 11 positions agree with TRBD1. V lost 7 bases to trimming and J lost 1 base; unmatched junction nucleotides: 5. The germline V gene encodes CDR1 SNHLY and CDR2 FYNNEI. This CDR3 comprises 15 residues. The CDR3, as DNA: TGTGCCAGCAAGGGACAGGGGGTTAGGAACACTGAAGCTTTCTTT. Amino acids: CASKGQGVRNTEAFF.

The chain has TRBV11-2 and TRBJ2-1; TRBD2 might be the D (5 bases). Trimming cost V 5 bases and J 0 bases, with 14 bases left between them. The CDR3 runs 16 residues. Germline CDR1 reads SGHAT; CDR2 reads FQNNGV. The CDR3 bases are TGTGCCAGCAGCCGAAACATAGGGAGCTCCTACAATGAGCAGTTCTTC. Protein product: CASSRNIGSSYNEQFF.

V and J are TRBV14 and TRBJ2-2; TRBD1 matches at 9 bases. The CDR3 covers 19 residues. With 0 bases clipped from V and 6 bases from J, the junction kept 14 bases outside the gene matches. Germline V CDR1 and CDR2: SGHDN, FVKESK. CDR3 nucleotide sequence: TGTGCCAGCAGCCAAGATCTTCGGACAGGGGAAGTGTTAGCCGGGGAGCTGTTTTTT. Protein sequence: CASSQDLRTGEVLAGELFF. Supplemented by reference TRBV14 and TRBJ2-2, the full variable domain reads EAGVTQFPSHSVIEKGQTVTLRCDPISGHDNLYWYRRVMGKEIKFLLHFVKESKQDESGMPNNRFLAERTGGTYSTLKVQPAELEDSGVYFCASSQDLRTGEVLAGELFFGEGSRLTVL.

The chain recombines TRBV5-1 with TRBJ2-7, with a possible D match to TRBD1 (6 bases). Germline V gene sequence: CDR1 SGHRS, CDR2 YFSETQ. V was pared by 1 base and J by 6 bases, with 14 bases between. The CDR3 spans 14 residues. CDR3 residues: CASSLRGSSVEQYF. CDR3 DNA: TGCGCCAGCAGCTTGAGGGGGAGTTCTGTCGAGCAGTACTTC.

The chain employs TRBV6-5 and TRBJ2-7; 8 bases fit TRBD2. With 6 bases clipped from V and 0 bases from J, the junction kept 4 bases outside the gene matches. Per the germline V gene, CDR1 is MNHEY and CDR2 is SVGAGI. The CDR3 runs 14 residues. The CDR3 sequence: CASRLAANSYEQYF. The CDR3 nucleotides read TGTGCCAGCAGACTAGCGGCGAACTCCTACGAGCAGTACTTC.

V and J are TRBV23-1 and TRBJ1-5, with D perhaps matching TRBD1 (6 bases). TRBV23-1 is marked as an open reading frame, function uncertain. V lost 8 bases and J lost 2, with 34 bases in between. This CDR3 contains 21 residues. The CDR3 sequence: CASETIDRQSGRGGGNQPQHF. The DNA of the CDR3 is TGCGCCAGCGAGACTATCGACAGGCAAAGTGGTCGAGGTGGCGGCAATCAGCCCCAGCATTTT.

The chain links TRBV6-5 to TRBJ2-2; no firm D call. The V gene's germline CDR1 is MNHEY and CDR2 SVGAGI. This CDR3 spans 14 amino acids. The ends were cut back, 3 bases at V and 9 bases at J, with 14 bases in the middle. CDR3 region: CASSYETFGRELFF. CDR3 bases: TGTGCCAGCAGTTATGAGACCTTCGGCAGGGAGCTGTTTTTT.

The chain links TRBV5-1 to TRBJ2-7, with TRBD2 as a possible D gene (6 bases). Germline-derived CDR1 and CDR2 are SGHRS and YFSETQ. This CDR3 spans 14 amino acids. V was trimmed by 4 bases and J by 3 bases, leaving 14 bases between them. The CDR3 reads CASSPGTLNYEQYF. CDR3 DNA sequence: TGCGCCAGCAGCCCAGGGACTCTCAACTACGAGCAGTACTTC.

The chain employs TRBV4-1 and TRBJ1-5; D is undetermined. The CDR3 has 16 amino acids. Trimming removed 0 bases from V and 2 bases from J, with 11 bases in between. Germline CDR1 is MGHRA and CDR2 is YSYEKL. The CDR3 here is CASSQDGVVGNQPQHF. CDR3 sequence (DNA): TGCGCCAGCAGCCAAGACGGGGTAGTCGGCAATCAGCCCCAGCATTTT.

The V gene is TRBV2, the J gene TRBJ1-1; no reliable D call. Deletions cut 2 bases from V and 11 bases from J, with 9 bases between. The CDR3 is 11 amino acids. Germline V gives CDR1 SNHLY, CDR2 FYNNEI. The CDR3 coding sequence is TGTGCCAGCAGTGAAACATTTGACGCTTTCTTT. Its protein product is CASSETFDAFF. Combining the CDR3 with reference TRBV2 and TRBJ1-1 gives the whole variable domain EPEVTQTPSHQVTQMGQEVILRCVPISNHLYFYWYRQILGQKVEFLVSFYNNEISEKSEIFDDQFSVERPDGSNFTLKIRSTKLEDSAMYFCASSETFDAFFGQGTRLTVV.

CDR3 coding DNA: TGTGCCAGCAGTAGGGACTGGTACAATGAGCAGTTCTTC. Translation: CASSRDWYNEQFF. The chain carries TRBV28 and TRBJ2-1; the D gene is possibly TRBD2 (6 bases). CDR3 length: 13 amino acids. Germline V lookup: CDR1 MDHEN, CDR2 SYDVKM. V was cut by 5 bases and J by 4 bases, with 9 bases left in between.

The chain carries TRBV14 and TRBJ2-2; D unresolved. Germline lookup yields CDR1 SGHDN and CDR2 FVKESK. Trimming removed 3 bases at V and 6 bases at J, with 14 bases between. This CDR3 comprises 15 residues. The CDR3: CASSQMTAAPGELFF. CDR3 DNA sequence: TGTGCCAGCAGCCAGATGACTGCGGCCCCCGGGGAGCTGTTTTTT.

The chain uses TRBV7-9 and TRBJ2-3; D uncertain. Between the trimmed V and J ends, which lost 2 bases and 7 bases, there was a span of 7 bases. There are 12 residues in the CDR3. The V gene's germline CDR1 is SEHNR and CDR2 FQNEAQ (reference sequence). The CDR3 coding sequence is TGTGCCAGCAGCTTAAAGAAGAATACGCAGTATTTT. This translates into CASSLKKNTQYF.